The TCR beta chain under discussion was sequenced for a study of T cell responses to AZD1222 COVID-19 vaccine. About the study: Second doses at about 4 or about 12 weeks were pooled. Regarding the study as a whole: Two doses of AZD1222 preceded a rise in Spike-specific TCR breadth and depth.

This table comes from immunoSEQ multiplex PCR, and its TCRdb copy is limited to in-frame clones, with some not included. The sample includes fewer than 110,000 clones, roughly nine tenths of them seen just once. CDR3 size: 15 residues. Germline values: CDR1 ENHRY, CDR2 SYGVKD. The germline V and J ends were trimmed by 3 bases and 10 bases, with 16 bases remaining between them. Turning to this clone: Antigen: not known.

The V gene is TRBV10-3, the J gene TRBJ1-6, with TRBD1 as a possible D gene (6 bases). This TCR came from an adult in good health. Material: peripheral blood, obtained on day 0 of AZD1222 vaccination. CDR3: CAISDLGGGQSPLHF. The CDR3, as DNA: TGTGCCATCAGTGACCTGGGCGGGGGGCAATCACCCCTCCACTTT.